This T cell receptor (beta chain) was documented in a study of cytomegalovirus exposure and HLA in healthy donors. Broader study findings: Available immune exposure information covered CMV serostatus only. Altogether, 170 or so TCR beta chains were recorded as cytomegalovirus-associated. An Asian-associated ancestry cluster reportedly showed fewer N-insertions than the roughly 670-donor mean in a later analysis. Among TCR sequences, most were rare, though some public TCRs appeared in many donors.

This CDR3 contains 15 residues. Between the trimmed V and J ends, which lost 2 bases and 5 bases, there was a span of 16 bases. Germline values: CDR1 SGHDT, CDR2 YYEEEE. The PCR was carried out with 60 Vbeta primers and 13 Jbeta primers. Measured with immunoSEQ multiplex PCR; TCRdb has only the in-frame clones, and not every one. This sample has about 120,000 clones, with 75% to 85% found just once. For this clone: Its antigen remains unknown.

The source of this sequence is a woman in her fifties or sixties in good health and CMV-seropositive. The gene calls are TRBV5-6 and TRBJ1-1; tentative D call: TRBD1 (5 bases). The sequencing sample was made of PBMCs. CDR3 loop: CASSFDPLGGTEAFF. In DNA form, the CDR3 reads TGTGCCAGCAGCTTCGACCCCCTCGGGGGGACTGAAGCTTTCTTT.